Described below is a single T cell receptor beta chain sequence and its context. Its antigen is not identified. Profiled with immunoSEQ multiplex PCR; TCRdb holds only in-frame clones, not every one. The repertoire consists of around 54,000 clones, with 94% occurring once and the leading ten covering less than 15%. The record originates from a study of OX40 agonist ivuxolimab in advanced cancers. Study-wide background: Every patient in dose escalation had hepatocellular carcinoma, melanoma, renal cell or head and neck cancer.

Study-level results: Clones of CD4+ and CD8+ blood T cells grew by week 6 at doses of 0.1 to 3.0 mg/kg.

The source is an adult with an advanced solid tumor such as melanoma, head and neck, liver or kidney cancer. The material was CD4+ or CD8+ T cells sorted from blood, obtained in a trial of the OX40 agonist ivuxolimab.

The CDR3 loop is CASSSGWTGQETQYF. The CDR3 DNA reads as TGTGCCAGCAGCTCCGGTTGGACAGGTCAAGAGACCCAGTACTTC. The chain recombines TRBV11-2 with TRBJ2-5; the match to TRBD1 covers 7 bases. Germline V gene sequence: CDR1 SGHAT, CDR2 FQNNGV. The length of the CDR3 is 15 residues. Trimming cost V 4 bases and J 2 bases; bases outside gene matches: 7.